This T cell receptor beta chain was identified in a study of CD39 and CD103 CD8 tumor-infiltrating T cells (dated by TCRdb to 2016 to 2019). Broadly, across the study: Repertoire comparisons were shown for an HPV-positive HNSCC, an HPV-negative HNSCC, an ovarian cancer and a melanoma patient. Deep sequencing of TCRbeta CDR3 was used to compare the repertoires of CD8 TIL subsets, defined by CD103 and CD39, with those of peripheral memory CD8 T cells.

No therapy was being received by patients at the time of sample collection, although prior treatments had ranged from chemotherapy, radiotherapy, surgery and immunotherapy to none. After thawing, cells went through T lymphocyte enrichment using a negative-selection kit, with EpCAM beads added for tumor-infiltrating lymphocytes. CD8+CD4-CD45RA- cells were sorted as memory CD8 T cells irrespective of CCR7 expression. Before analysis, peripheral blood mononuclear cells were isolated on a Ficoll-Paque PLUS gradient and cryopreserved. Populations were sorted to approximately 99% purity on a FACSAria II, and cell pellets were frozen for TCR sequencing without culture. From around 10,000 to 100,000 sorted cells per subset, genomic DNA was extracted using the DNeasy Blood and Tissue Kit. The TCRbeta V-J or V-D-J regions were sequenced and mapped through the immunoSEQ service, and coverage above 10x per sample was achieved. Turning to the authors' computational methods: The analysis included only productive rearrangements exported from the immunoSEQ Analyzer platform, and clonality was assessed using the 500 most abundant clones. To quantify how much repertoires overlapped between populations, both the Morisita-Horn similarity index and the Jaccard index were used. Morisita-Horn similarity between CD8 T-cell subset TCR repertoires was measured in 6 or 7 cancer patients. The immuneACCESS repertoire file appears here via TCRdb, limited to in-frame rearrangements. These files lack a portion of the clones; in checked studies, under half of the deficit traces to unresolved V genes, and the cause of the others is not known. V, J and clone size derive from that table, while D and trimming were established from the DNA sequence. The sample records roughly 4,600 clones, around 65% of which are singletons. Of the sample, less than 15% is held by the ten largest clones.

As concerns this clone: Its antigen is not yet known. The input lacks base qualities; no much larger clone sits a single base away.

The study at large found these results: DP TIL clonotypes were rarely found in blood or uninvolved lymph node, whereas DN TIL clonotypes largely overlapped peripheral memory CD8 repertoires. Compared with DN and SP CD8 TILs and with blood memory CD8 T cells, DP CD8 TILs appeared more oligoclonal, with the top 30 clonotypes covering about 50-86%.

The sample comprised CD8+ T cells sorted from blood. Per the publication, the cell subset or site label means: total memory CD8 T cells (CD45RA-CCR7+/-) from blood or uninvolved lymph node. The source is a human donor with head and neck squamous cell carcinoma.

The DNA sequence follows: TGTGCCTGTCCCCCCGGGGGGGGATACACCGGGGAGCTGTTTTTT. This is translated as CACPPGGGYTGELFF. The sequence is built from TRBV30 and TRBJ2-2; TRBD2 matches 8 bases in the middle. Sequences GTSNPN (CDR1) and SVGIG (CDR2) are obtained from the germline V gene (reference sequence). V has 6 bases trimmed and J has 3 bases trimmed; junction bases matching no gene number 9. From the cysteine through the phenylalanine, the CDR3 covers 15 amino acids. The only DNA kept is the CDR3, 45 bases in frame from the first base. Extended through the reference TRBV30 and TRBJ2-2 proteins, this CDR3 yields the full variable domain: SQTIHQWPATLVQPVGSPLSLECTVEGTSNPNLYWYRQAAGRGLQLLFYSVGIGQISSEVPQNLSASRPQDRQFILSSKKLLLSDSGFYLCACPPGGGYTGELFFGEGSRLTVL.